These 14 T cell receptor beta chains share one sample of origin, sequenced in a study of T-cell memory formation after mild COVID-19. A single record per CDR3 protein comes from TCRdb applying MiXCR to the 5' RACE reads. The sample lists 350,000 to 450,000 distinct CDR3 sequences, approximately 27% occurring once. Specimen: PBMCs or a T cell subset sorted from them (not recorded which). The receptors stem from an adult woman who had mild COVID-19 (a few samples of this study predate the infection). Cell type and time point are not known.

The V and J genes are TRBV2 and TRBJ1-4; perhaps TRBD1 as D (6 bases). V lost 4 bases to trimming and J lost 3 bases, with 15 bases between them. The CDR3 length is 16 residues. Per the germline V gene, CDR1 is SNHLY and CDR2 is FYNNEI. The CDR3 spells CASSVNPDSSNEKLFF. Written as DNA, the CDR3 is TGTGCCAGCAGTGTTAACCCGGACAGCTCTAATGAAAAACTGTTTTTT.

CDR3 sequence reads: CAATGPNQPQHF. In nucleotides, the CDR3 is TGTGCCGCAACAGGGCCCAATCAGCCCCAGCATTTT. The gene calls are TRBV10-3 and TRBJ1-5; D is possibly TRBD1 (6 bases). V lost 11 bases to trimming and J lost 3 bases, with 11 bases between them. Per germline, CDR1 ENHRY and CDR2 SYGVKD. The CDR3 consists of 12 residues.

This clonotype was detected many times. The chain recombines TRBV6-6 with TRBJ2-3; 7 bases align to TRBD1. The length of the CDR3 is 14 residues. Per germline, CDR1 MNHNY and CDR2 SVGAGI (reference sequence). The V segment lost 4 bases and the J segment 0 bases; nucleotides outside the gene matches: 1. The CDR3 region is CASSWGQSTDTQYF. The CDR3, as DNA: TGTGCCAGCAGTTGGGGACAGAGCACAGATACGCAGTATTTT.

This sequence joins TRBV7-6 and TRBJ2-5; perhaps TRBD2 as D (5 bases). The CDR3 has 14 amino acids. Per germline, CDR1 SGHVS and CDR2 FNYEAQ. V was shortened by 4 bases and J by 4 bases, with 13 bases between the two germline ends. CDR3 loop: CASSSLLGRETQYF. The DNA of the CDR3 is TGTGCCAGCAGCTCCCTACTAGGAAGAGAGACCCAGTACTTC.

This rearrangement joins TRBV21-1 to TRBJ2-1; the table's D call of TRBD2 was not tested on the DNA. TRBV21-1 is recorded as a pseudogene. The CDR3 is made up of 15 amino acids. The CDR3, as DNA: TGTGCCAGCACCCAACGGGGAGGGGGATTCGATGAGCAGTTCTTC. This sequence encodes CASTQRGGGFDEQFF.

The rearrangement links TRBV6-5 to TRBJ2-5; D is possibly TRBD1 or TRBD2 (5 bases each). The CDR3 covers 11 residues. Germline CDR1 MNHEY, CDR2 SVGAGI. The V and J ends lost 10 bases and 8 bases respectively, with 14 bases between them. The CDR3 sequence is CATGTVSTQYF. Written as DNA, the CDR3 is TGTGCCACCGGGACGGTCAGCACCCAGTACTTC.

The CDR3 reads CASSLERGAIQETQYF. CDR3 nucleotides: TGCGCCAGCAGCTTGGAACGGGGGGCTATCCAAGAGACCCAGTACTTC. The rearrangement uses TRBV5-1 and TRBJ2-5, with a weak D call TRBD2 (7 bases). The CDR3 runs to 16 residues. CDR1 and CDR2 from the germline V gene are SGHRS and YFSETQ. The V gene lost 0 bases and the J gene lost 1 base, with 13 bases spanning the gap.

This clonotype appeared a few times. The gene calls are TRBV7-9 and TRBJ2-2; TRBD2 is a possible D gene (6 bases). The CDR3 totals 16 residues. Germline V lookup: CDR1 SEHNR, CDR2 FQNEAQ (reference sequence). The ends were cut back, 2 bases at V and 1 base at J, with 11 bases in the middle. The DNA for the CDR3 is TGTGCCAGCAGCTTATGGCAGACTAGGAACACCGGGGAGCTGTTTTTT. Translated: CASSLWQTRNTGELFF.

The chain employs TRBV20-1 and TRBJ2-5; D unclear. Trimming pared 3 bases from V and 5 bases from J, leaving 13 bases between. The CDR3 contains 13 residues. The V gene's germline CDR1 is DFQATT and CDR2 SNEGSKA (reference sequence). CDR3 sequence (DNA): TGCAGTGCTAGGGCGATTTGGGCTGAGACCCAGTACTTC. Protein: CSARAIWAETQYF.

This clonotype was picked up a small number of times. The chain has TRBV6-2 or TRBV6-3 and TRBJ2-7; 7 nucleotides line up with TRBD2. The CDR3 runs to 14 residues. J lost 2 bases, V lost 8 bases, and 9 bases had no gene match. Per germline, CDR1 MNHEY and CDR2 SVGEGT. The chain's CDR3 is CASGQLAFPYEQYF. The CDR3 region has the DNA TGTGCCAGCGGACAACTAGCGTTCCCCTACGAGCAGTACTTC.

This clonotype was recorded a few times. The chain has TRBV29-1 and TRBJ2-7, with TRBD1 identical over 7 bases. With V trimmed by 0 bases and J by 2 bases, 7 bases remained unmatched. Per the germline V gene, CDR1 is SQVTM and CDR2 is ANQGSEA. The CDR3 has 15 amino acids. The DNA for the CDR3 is TGCAGCGTTGAAGATCCCGGGACAGTCACCTACGAGCAGTACTTC. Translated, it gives CSVEDPGTVTYEQYF.

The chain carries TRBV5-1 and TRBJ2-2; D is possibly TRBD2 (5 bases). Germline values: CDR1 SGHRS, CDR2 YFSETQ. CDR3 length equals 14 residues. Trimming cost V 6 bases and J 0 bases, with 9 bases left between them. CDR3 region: CASNEGANTGELFF. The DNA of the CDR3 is TGCGCCAGCAATGAGGGCGCGAACACCGGGGAGCTGTTTTTT.

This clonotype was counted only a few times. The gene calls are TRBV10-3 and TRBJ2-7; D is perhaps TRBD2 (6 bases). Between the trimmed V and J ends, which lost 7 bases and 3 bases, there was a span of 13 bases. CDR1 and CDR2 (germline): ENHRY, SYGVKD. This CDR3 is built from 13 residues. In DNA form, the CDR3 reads TGTGCCATCACCGGCGGGATTGACTACGAGCAGTACTTC. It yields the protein CAITGGIDYEQYF.

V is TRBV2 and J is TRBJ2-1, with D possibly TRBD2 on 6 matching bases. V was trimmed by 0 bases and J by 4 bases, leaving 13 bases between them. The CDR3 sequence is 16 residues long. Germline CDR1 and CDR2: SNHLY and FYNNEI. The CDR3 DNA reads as TGTGCCAGCAGTGAAGCTTGGCTAGCGAAGTACAATGAGCAGTTCTTC. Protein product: CASSEAWLAKYNEQFF.